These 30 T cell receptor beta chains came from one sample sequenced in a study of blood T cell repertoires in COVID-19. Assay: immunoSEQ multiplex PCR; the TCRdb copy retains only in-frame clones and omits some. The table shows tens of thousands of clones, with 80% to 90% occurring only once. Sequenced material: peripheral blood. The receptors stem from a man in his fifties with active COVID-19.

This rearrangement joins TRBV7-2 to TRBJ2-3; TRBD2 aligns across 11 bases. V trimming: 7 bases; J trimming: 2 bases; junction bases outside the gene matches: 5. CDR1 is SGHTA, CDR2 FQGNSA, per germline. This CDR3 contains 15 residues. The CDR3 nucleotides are TGTGCCAGCAAAAGACTAGCGGGATTCACAGATACGCAGTATTTT. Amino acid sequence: CASKRLAGFTDTQYF.

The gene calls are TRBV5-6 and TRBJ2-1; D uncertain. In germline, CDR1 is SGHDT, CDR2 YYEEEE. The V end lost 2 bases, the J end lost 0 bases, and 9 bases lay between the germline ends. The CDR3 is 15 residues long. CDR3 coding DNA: TGTGCCAGCAGCTTTAGATCATCCTCCTACAATGAGCAGTTCTTC. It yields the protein CASSFRSSSYNEQFF. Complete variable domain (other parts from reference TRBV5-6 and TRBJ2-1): DAGVTQSPTHLIKTRGQQVTLRCSPKSGHDTVSWYQQALGQGPQFIFQYYEEEERQRGNFPDRFSGHQFPNYSSELNVNALLLGDSALYLCASSFRSSSYNEQFFGPGTRLTVL.

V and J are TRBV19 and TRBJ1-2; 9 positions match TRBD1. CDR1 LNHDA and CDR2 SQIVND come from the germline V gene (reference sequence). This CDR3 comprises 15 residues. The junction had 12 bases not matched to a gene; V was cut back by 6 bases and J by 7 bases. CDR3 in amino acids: CASRQTGTGPGGYTF. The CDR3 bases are TGTGCCAGTAGGCAGACCGGGACAGGGCCCGGTGGCTACACCTTC.

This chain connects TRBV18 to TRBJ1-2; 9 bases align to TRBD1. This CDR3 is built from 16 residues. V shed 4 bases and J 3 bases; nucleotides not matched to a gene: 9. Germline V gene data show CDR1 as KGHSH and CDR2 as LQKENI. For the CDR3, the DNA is TGTGCCAGCTCACGGATCGCGGGACAGGGCGACTATGGCTACACCTTC. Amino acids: CASSRIAGQGDYGYTF.

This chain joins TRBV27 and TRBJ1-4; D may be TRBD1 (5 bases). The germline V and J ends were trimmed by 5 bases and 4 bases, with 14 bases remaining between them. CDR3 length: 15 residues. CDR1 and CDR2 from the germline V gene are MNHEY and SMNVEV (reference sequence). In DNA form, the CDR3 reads TGTGCCAGCAGTGCGGGGGAGGGGAGTAATGAAAAACTGTTTTTT. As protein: CASSAGEGSNEKLFF.

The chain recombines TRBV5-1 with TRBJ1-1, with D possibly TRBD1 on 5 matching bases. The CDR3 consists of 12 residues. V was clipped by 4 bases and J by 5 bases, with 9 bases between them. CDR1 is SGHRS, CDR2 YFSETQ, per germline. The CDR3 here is CASSPQGTEAFF. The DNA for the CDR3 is TGCGCCAGCAGCCCCCAGGGAACTGAAGCTTTCTTT.

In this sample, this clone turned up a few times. The CDR3, as DNA: TGCAGCGGAGTGGGGCAGGCGAACACCGGGGAGCTGTTTTTT. Protein: CSGVGQANTGELFF. The chain combines TRBV29-1 with TRBJ2-2; D is possibly TRBD1 (5 bases). Germline CDR1 SQVTM, CDR2 ANQGSEA. The CDR3 sequence is 14 residues long. Trimming pared 7 bases from V and 0 bases from J, leaving 12 bases between.

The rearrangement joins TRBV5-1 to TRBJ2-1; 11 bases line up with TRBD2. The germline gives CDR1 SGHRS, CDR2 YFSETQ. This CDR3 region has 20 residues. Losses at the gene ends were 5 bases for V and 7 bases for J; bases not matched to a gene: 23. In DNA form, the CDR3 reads TGCGCCAGCAGTTCTCGGTGGAGTCCCTTAGCGGGGGGGAGTAGGAATGAGCAGTTCTTC. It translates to CASSSRWSPLAGGSRNEQFF.

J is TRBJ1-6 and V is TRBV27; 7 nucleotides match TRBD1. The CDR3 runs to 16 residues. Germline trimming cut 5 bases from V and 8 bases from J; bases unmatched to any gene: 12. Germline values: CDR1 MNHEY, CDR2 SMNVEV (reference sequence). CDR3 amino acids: CASSLTGTAFHSPLHF. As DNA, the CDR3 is TGTGCCAGCAGTCTTACCGGGACAGCCTTTCATTCACCCCTCCACTTT.

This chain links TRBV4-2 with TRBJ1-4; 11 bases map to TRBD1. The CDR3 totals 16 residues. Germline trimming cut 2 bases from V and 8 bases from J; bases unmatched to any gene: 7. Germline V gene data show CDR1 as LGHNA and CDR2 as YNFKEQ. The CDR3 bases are TGTGCCAGCAGCCAACTTGGGACAGGGGGGGACGAAAAACTGTTTTTT. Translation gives CASSQLGTGGDEKLFF.

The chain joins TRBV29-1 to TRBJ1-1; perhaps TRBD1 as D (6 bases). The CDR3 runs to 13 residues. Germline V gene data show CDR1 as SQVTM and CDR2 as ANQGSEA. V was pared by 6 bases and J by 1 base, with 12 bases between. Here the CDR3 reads CSVYRTENTEAFF. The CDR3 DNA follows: TGCAGCGTCTACAGGACAGAGAACACTGAAGCTTTCTTT.

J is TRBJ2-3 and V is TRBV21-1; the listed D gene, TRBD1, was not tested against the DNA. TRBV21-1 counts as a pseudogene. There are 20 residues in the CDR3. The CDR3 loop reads CASSKRLQGSFPQGPDTQYF. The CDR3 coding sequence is TGTGCCAGCAGCAAACGGCTACAGGGTTCCTTCCCCCAGGGCCCAGATACGCAGTATTTT.

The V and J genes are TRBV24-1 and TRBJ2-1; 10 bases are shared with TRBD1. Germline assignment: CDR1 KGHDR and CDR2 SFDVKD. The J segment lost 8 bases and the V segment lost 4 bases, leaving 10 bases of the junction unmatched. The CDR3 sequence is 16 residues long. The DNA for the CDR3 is TGTGCCACCAGTGACCCCGACAGGGGGCTCGTCGATGAGCAGTTCTTC. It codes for CATSDPDRGLVDEQFF.

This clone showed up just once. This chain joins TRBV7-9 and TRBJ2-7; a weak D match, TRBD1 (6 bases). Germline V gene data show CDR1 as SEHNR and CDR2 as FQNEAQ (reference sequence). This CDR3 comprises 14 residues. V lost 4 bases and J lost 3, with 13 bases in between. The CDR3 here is CASSSGTGYYEQYF. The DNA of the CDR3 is TGTGCCAGCAGCTCAGGAACAGGGTACTACGAGCAGTACTTC. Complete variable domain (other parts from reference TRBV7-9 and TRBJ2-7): DTGVSQNPRHKITKRGQNVTFRCDPISEHNRLYWYRQTLGQGPEFLTYFQNEAQLEKSRLLSDRFSAERPKGSFSTLEIQRTEQGDSAMYLCASSSGTGYYEQYFGPGTRLTVT.

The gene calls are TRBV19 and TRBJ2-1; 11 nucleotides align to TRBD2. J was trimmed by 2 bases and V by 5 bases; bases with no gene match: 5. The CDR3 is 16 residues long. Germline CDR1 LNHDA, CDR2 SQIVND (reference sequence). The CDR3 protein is CASSLIAGGTYNEQFF. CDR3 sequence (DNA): TGTGCCAGTAGTTTGATAGCGGGGGGGACCTACAATGAGCAGTTCTTC.

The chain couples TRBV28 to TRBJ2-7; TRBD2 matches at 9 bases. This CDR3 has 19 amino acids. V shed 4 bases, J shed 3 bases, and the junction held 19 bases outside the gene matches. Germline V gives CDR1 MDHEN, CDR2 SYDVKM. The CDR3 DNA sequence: TGTGCCAGCAGTTCCTCTACCGGGAGGCGGCTAGCGGGACGCTACGAGCAGTACTTC. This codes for CASSSSTGRRLAGRYEQYF.

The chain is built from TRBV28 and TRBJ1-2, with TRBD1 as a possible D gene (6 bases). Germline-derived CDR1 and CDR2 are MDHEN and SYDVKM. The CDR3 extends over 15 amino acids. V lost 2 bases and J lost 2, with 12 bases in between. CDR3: CASSLEGGVNYGYTF. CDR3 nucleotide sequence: TGTGCCAGCAGTTTAGAGGGGGGGGTCAACTATGGCTACACCTTC.

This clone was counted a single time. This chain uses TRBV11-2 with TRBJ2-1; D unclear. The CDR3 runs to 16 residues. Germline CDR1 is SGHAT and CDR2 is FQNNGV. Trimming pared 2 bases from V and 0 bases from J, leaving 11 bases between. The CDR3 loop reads CASSLNPVSSYNEQFF. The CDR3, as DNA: TGTGCCAGCAGCTTAAATCCGGTTAGCTCCTACAATGAGCAGTTCTTC.

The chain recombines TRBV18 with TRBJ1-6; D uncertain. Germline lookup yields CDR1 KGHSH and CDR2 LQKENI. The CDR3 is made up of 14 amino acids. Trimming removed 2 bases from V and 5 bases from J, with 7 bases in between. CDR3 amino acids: CASSPNTNNSPLHF. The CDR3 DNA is TGTGCCAGCTCACCAAACACCAATAATTCACCCCTCCACTTT.

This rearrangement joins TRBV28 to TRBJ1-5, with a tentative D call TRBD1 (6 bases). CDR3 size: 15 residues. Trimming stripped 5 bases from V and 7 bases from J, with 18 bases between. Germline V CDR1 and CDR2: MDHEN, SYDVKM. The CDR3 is CASSPRAGAGQPQHF. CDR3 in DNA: TGTGCCAGCAGTCCAAGGGCAGGGGCGGGCCAGCCCCAGCATTTT.

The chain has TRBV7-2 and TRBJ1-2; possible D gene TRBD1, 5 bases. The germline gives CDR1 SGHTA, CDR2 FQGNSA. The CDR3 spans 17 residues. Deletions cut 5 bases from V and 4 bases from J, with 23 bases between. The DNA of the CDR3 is TGTGCCAGCAGCCACGGAGGGACGGCCAGGGTTAGCTATGGCTACACCTTC. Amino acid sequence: CASSHGGTARVSYGYTF.

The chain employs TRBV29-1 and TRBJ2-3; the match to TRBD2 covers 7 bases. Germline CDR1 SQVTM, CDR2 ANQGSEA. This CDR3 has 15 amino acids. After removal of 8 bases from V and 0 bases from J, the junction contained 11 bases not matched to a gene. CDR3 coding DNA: TGCAGCTCCGGAGGGCTAGCGGTTAGCACAGATACGCAGTATTTT. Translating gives CSSGGLAVSTDTQYF.

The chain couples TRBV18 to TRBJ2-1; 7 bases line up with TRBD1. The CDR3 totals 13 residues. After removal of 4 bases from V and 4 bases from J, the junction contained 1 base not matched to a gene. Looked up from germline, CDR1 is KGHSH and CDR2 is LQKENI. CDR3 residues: CASSLGQYNEQFF. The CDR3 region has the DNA TGTGCCAGCTCACTGGGACAGTACAATGAGCAGTTCTTC.

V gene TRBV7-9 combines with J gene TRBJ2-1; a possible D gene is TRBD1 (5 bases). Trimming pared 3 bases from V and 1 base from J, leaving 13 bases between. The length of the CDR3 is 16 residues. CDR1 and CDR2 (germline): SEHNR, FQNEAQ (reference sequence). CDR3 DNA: TGTGCCAGCAGCTTTAGGGGCGCGCAATCCTACAATGAGCAGTTCTTC. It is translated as CASSFRGAQSYNEQFF.

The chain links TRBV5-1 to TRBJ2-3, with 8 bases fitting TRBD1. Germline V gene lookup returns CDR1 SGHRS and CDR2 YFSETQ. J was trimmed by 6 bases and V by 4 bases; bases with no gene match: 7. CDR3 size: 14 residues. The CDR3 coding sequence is TGCGCCAGCAGCGAGGGGACAGGTAGCGATACGCAGTATTTT. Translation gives CASSEGTGSDTQYF.

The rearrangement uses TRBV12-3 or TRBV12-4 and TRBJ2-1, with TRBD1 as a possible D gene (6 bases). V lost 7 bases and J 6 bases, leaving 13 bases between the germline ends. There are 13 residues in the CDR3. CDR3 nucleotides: TGTGCCAGCACTCCAGGACAGTCCAATGAGCAGTTCTTC. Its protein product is CASTPGQSNEQFF.

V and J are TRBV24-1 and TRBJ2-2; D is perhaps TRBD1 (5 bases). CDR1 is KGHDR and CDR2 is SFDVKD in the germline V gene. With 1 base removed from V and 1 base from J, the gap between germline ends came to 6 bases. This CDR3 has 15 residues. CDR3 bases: TGTGCCACCAGTGATTTCGGACAGAACACCGGGGAGCTGTTTTTT. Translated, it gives CATSDFGQNTGELFF.

CDR3 DNA sequence: TGTGCCAGTAGGACCCACAGGGGCTCCGGTCAGCCCCAGCATTTT. This sequence encodes CASRTHRGSGQPQHF. The chain combines TRBV19 with TRBJ1-5, with TRBD1 identical over 7 bases. The CDR3 is made up of 15 amino acids. Germline CDR1 is LNHDA and CDR2 is SQIVND (reference sequence). Losses at the gene ends were 6 bases for V and 6 bases for J; bases not matched to a gene: 11.

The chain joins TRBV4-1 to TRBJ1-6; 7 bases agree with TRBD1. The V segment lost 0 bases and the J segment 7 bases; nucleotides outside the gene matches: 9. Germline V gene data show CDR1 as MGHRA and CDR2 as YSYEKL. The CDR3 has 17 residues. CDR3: CASSQDLRTGGNSPLHF. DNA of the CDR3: TGCGCCAGCAGCCAAGATTTGCGGACAGGAGGAAATTCACCCCTCCACTTT.

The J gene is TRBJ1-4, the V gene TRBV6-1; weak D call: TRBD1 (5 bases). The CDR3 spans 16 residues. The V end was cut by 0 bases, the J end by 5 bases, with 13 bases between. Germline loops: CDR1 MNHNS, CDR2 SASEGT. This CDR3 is CASSEAYDSVNEKLFF. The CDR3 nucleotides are TGTGCCAGCAGTGAAGCCTACGACAGTGTGAATGAAAAACTGTTTTTT.